This entry features one TCR beta chain sequence. The antigen is unknown. This specimen comes from a study of shared clonotypes between healthy human individuals. CD45RO negativity and positive selection for CCR7 defined naive CD8 cells, a population that excluded terminally differentiated effector memory CD45RA+ cells. V shed 0 bases and J 4 bases; nucleotides not matched to a gene: 8. The CDR3 has 17 residues. Germline-derived CDR1 and CDR2 are SGHRS and YFSETQ. TCRdb keeps only in-frame clones here, not all; method: immunoSEQ multiplex PCR. The table records 2 million to 2.5 million clones, about 92% of them present only once. Study-level findings and limits: It was only blood that was sampled, and tissue repertoires likely differ.

Input material: naive CD8+ T cells from PBMCs. The sequence was obtained from a man between 18 and 29 years old in good health. Some clones in this sample may be carry-over from other donors' samples. The chain is built from TRBV5-1 and TRBJ2-2; TRBD2 matches at 8 bases. The CDR3 DNA is TGCGCCAGCAGCTTGGGACGCGCGGGAGGACCCACCGGGGAGCTGTTTTTT. It yields the protein CASSLGRAGGPTGELFF.